The clone carrying this TCR beta chain was detected a few times. Antigen unknown. Method: immunoSEQ multiplex PCR; TCRdb's copy keeps in-frame clones and lacks some. The repertoire holds 70,000 to 75,000 clones, with roughly 78% as singletons. The entry originates in a study of vaccination effects on CD4 cells after COVID-19. The CDR3 runs to 15 residues. The germline V and J ends were trimmed by 1 base and 11 bases, with 15 bases remaining between them. Germline V CDR1 and CDR2: MGHRA, YSYEKL. Antigen-specific CD4+ T cells were expanded with viral peptide pools in the ViraFEST assay before sequencing. Subsequent to less than 13 days of culture, CD4+ T cells were isolated. Having tested negative for nucleocapsid antibodies, the vaccine recipients showed no prior SARS-CoV-2 infection.

This chain connects TRBV4-1 to TRBJ1-6; D gene unclear. Source: CD4+ T cells from PBMCs cultured with HCoV-OC43 spike peptides, taken before COVID-19 vaccination. The subset: HCoV-OC43 spike overlapping peptide pool stimulation. This TCR derives from a human donor who received a COVID-19 vaccine. CDR3 loop: CASSQVDVLGTPLHF. The CDR3 DNA reads as TGCGCCAGCAGCCAAGTAGATGTCCTTGGGACACCCCTCCACTTT.